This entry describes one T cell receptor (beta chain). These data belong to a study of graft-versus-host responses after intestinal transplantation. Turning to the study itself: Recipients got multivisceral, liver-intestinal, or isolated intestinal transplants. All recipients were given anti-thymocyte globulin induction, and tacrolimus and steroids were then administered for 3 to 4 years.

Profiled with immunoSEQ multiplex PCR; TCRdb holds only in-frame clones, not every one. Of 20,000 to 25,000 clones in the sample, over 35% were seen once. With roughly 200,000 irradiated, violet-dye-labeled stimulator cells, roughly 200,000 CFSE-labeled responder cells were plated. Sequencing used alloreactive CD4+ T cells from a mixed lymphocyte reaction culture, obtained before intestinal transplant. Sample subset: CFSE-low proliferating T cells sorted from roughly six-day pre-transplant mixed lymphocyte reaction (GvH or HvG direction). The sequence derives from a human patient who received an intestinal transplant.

This chain's CDR3 is CASRPLAGGTDTQYF. The CDR3, as DNA: TGTGCCAGCAGGCCACTAGCGGGGGGGACAGATACGCAGTATTTT. The chain couples TRBV6-6 to TRBJ2-3, with 13 bases that match TRBD2. With 6 bases clipped from V and 3 bases from J, the junction kept 3 bases outside the gene matches. The CDR3 is made up of 15 amino acids. Germline assignment: CDR1 MNHNY and CDR2 SVGAGI (reference sequence).